What follows are 17 T cell receptor beta chains derived from one specimen sequenced in a study of response to subunit inactivated influenza vaccine. In TCRdb, the RT-PCR reads were re-called with MiXCR into one record per CDR3 protein. This sample has about 580,000 distinct CDR3 sequences, with 12% to 15% found just once. Source: PBMCs from blood, taken about 11 days after vaccination. The receptors come from a man over 45 who received an inactivated influenza vaccine.

The rearrangement uses TRBV20-1 and TRBJ2-1, with 7 nucleotides matching TRBD2. J gave up 3 bases and V 0 bases, and 8 bases lay outside the gene matches. The CDR3 totals 16 residues. Germline-derived CDR1 and CDR2 are DFQATT and SNEGSKA (reference sequence). The CDR3 region is CSARDPAGDIYNEQFF. DNA for the CDR3: TGCAGTGCTAGAGATCCGGCGGGGGATATCTACAATGAGCAGTTCTTC.

The V and J genes are TRBV7-2 and TRBJ2-6; no firm D call. Per the germline V gene, CDR1 is SGHTA and CDR2 is FQGNSA. The CDR3 covers 17 residues. V was shortened by 5 bases and J by 0 bases, with 14 bases between the two germline ends. The CDR3 region has the DNA TGTGCCAGCAGCACAAATTCAGCTGTCTCTGGGGCCAACGTCCTGACTTTC. Translation gives CASSTNSAVSGANVLTF.

The chain combines TRBV5-1 with TRBJ2-2; TRBD2 aligns across 7 bases. This CDR3 is built from 16 residues. Germline V gene sequence: CDR1 SGHRS, CDR2 YFSETQ. Germline trimming cut 0 bases from V and 1 base from J; bases unmatched to any gene: 3. The CDR3 region has the DNA TGCGCCAGCAGCTTGGGTAGCGGGCGGAACACCGGGGAGCTGTTTTTT. This encodes CASSLGSGRNTGELFF. Full variable domain (remainder filled in from reference TRBV5-1 and TRBJ2-2): KAGVTQTPRYLIKTRGQQVTLSCSPISGHRSVSWYQQTPGQGLQFLFEYFSETQRNKGNFPGRFSGRQFSNSRSEMNVSTLELGDSALYLCASSLGSGRNTGELFFGEGSRLTVL.

The V and J genes are TRBV12-3 or TRBV12-4 and TRBJ1-6; D is unresolved. The CDR3 has 12 residues. Between the trimmed V and J ends, which lost 0 bases and 10 bases, there was a span of 4 bases. CDR3 in amino acids: CASSLAPSPLHF. CDR3 in DNA: TGTGCCAGCAGTTTAGCCCCCTCACCCCTCCACTTT.

The chain recombines TRBV5-1 with TRBJ2-7, with 8 bases that match TRBD2. V shed 3 bases, J shed 2 bases, and the junction held 7 bases outside the gene matches. The CDR3 has 15 amino acids. CDR1 SGHRS and CDR2 YFSETQ come from the germline V gene. CDR3 sequence reads: CASSSGTRRPYEQYF. CDR3 sequence (DNA): TGCGCCAGCAGCTCCGGGACTAGGAGACCCTACGAGCAGTACTTC. The complete variable domain, with remaining parts taken from reference TRBV5-1 and TRBJ2-7, reads KAGVTQTPRYLIKTRGQQVTLSCSPISGHRSVSWYQQTPGQGLQFLFEYFSETQRNKGNFPGRFSGRQFSNSRSEMNVSTLELGDSALYLCASSSGTRRPYEQYFGPGTRLTVT.

This clonotype was observed a handful of times. The CDR3 is CASSPQGTGFYQPQHF. For the CDR3, the DNA is TGTGCCAGCAGTCCTCAAGGGACAGGGTTCTATCAGCCCCAGCATTTT. V usage is TRBV6-1 and J usage is TRBJ1-5; 9 bases are a match to TRBD1. Germline lookup yields CDR1 MNHNS and CDR2 SASEGT. V lost 5 bases and J lost 5; bases outside the gene matches: 10. The CDR3 is 16 residues long.

The sample holds many counts of this clonotype. The V and J genes are TRBV4-2 and TRBJ2-5; D may be TRBD1 (5 bases). This CDR3 region has 18 residues. The V end lost 0 bases, the J end lost 2 bases, and 19 bases lay between the germline ends. Germline assignment: CDR1 LGHNA and CDR2 YNFKEQ. DNA for the CDR3: TGTGCCAGCAGCCAAGATATCGGTCGACAGCAATTACAAGAGACCCAGTACTTC. Protein sequence: CASSQDIGRQQLQETQYF.

There are many counts of this clonotype. The chain is built from TRBV7-2 and TRBJ2-7; no firm D call. CDR1 and CDR2 from the germline V gene are SGHTA and FQGNSA. The CDR3 extends over 14 amino acids. Trimming left V 1 base short and J 2 bases short, with 9 bases between. The DNA of the CDR3 is TGTGCCAGCAGCTTAGATCGTCTCACCTACGAGCAGTACTTC. Translation gives CASSLDRLTYEQYF. Drawing the rest from reference TRBV7-2 and TRBJ2-7, the complete variable domain is GAGVSQSPSNKVTEKGKDVELRCDPISGHTALYWYRQSLGQGLEFLIYFQGNSAPDKSGLPSDRFSAERTGGSVSTLTIQRTQQEDSAVYLCASSLDRLTYEQYFGPGTRLTVT.

This clonotype has a count of ten or more. The rearrangement uses TRBV12-3 or TRBV12-4 and TRBJ2-7, with D tentatively TRBD1 (6 bases). The V end lost 6 bases, the J end lost 3 bases, and 12 bases lay between the germline ends. The CDR3 consists of 13 residues. The CDR3 DNA reads TGTGCCAGCAGCCCCGGACAGATCTACGAGCAGTACTTC. This encodes CASSPGQIYEQYF.

This clonotype was seen a handful of times. This chain joins TRBV7-6 and TRBJ1-3; D might be TRBD1 (5 bases). The germline V and J ends were trimmed by 4 bases and 2 bases, with 21 bases remaining between them. The CDR3 sequence is 18 residues long. Germline CDR1 SGHVS, CDR2 FNYEAQ. The CDR3: CASSSLNLDILPGNTIYF. CDR3 DNA: TGTGCCAGCAGCTCGCTTAACCTGGACATTCTACCTGGAAACACCATATATTTT. The full variable domain, in which reference TRBV7-6 and TRBJ1-3 provide the parts outside the CDR3, is GAGVSQSPRYKVTKRGQDVALRCDPISGHVSLYWYRQALGQGPEFLTYFNYEAQQDKSGLPNDRFSAERPEGSISTLTIQRTEQRDSAMYRCASSSLNLDILPGNTIYFGEGSWLTVV.

This clonotype has a handful of counts. The chain carries TRBV29-1 and TRBJ2-5; possibly TRBD1 for D (6 bases). From germline, CDR1 is SQVTM and CDR2 ANQGSEA. This CDR3 spans 13 amino acids. Trimming pared 7 bases from V and 1 base from J, leaving 13 bases between. The CDR3 DNA reads TGCAGCGGGGCGACAGGCGCCCAAGAGACCCAGTACTTC. This encodes CSGATGAQETQYF.

This clonotype was recorded a few times. The J gene is TRBJ2-2, the V gene TRBV20-1; TRBD1 matches 9 bases. Germline V CDR1 and CDR2: DFQATT, SNEGSKA (reference sequence). V shed 5 bases, J shed 3 bases, and the junction held 10 bases outside the gene matches. This CDR3 spans 16 amino acids. The CDR3 here is CSASKPRTGDTGELFF. The CDR3 DNA reads as TGCAGTGCTTCGAAACCCAGGACAGGGGACACCGGGGAGCTGTTTTTT.

This clonotype has a handful of counts. The V gene is TRBV5-1, the J gene TRBJ2-3; 7 bases map to TRBD1. The CDR3 has 14 residues. V was pared by 4 bases and J by 4 bases, with 6 bases of the junction left unmatched. Germline-derived CDR1 and CDR2 are SGHRS and YFSETQ. CDR3 residues: CASSVRQGADTQYF. The CDR3, as DNA: TGCGCCAGCAGCGTGAGACAGGGCGCAGATACGCAGTATTTT.

This clonotype was seen only a few times. CDR3 loop: CASRYEETQYF. In nucleotides, the CDR3 is TGCGCCAGCAGGTATGAAGAGACCCAGTACTTC. The rearrangement links TRBV5-1 to TRBJ2-5; no clear D gene. Trimming stripped 5 bases from V and 3 bases from J, with 5 bases between. Germline CDR1 and CDR2: SGHRS and YFSETQ. The CDR3 has 11 amino acids. The whole variable domain, remainder taken from reference TRBV5-1 and TRBJ2-5, is KAGVTQTPRYLIKTRGQQVTLSCSPISGHRSVSWYQQTPGQGLQFLFEYFSETQRNKGNFPGRFSGRQFSNSRSEMNVSTLELGDSALYLCASRYEETQYFGPGTRLLVL.

The chain couples TRBV7-2 to TRBJ2-1; D call uncertain. This CDR3 contains 12 residues. Germline-derived CDR1 and CDR2 are SGHTA and FQGNSA. With 1 base removed from V and 9 bases from J, the gap between germline ends came to 7 bases. The CDR3 loop reads CASSLETREQFF. CDR3 DNA sequence: TGTGCCAGCAGCTTAGAGACTCGTGAGCAGTTCTTC.

The chain couples TRBV18 to TRBJ1-1; 7 bases are shared with TRBD1. Trimming at V came to 4 bases and at J to 4 bases, leaving 6 bases not matched to a gene. The CDR3 loop spans 14 amino acids. Germline CDR1 reads KGHSH; CDR2 reads LQKENI. Here the CDR3 DNA reads TGTGCCAGCTCACGAGGACAGGCGAGCACTGAAGCTTTCTTT. It encodes CASSRGQASTEAFF.

The table lists this clonotype with many counts. The chain employs TRBV20-1 and TRBJ2-7; 8 nucleotides agree with TRBD1. The length of the CDR3 is 15 residues. With V trimmed by 6 bases and J by 5 bases, 15 bases remained unmatched. The germline V gene encodes CDR1 DFQATT and CDR2 SNEGSKA (reference sequence). As DNA, the CDR3 is TGCAGTGCCGGGGGTAGGACAGGGAATATCCACGAGCAGTACTTC. Translating it yields CSAGGRTGNIHEQYF.